This T cell receptor (beta chain) was sequenced during a study of T cell repertoires in cytomegalovirus infection. Study-wide background: Selection of CMV epitopes for the study included recently identified HLA-C-restricted and well-studied HLA-B-restricted ones. A matching HLA type, together with CMV infection, was signaled by public TCR beta signatures.

Findings and caveats of the study: HLA-C-restricted CMV-specific TCR beta clonotypes were dominant in the ex vivo response. Summed frequency of public TCR beta families distinguished CMV carriers with the relevant HLA.

This clonotype has only a few counts. Antigen: not known. The CDR3 runs 15 residues. Trimming cost V 5 bases and J 6 bases; bases outside gene matches: 11. In germline, CDR1 is SEHNR, CDR2 FQNEAQ (reference sequence). MiXCR, applied by TCRdb to the reads, yields one record per CDR3 protein. This sample has about 110,000 distinct CDR3 sequences, with roughly 39% found just once. The sample here was CD8+ T cells from cultured PBMCs, taken from culture after CMV antigen stimulation. The V and J genes are TRBV7-9 and TRBJ2-3; 7 bases are shared with TRBD2. This clonotype was obtained from a human donor in good health (CMV status not recorded). Some clones in this sample may be carry-over from other donors' samples. The CDR3 DNA is TGTGCCAGCAGCCCAGCGGGGTTACCTCGGGATACGCAGTATTTT. Its translation: CASSPAGLPRDTQYF.